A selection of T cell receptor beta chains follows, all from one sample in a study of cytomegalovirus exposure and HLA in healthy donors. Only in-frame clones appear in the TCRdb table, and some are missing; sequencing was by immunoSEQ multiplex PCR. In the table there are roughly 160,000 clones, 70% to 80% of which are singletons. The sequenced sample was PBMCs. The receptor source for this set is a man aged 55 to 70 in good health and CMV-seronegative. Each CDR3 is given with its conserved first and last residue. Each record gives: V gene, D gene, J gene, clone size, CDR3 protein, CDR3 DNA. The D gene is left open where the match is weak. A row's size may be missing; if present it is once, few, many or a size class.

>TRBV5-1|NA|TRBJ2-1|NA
CASSLDSFLYNEQFF
TGCGCCAGCAGCTTGGATAGTTTCCTCTACAATGAGCAGTTCTTC
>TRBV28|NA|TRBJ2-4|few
CASSFRGLAKNIQYF
TGTGCCAGCAGTTTTCGAGGTTTAGCCAAAAACATTCAGTACTTC
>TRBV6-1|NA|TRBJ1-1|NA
CASNGPPGVNTEAFF
TGTGCCAGCAATGGACCCCCAGGGGTGAACACTGAAGCTTTCTTT
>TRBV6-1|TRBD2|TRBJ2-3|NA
CASSEKLAGGTDTQYF
TGTGCCAGCAGTGAAAAACTAGCGGGAGGCACAGATACGCAGTATTTT
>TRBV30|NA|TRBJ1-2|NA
CAWSLYSQGGYTF
TGTGCCTGGAGTTTATATTCACAGGGTGGCTACACCTTC
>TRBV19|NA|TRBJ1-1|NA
CASSMGRNTEAFF
TGTGCCAGTTCAATGGGCAGGAACACTGAAGCTTTCTTT
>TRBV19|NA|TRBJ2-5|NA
CASSIGGTVQETQYF
TGTGCCAGTAGTATTGGCGGGACCGTACAAGAGACCCAGTACTTC
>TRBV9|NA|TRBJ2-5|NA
CASNRGGVQETQYF
TGTGCCAGCAACCGAGGGGGGGTCCAAGAGACCCAGTACTTC
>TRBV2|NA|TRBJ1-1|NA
CASFREVQHSEAFF
TGTGCCAGCTTTAGAGAGGTACAACACTCTGAAGCTTTCTTT
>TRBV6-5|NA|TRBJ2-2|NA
CASSLRAGELFF
TGTGCCAGCAGTCTACGGGCCGGGGAGCTGTTTTTT
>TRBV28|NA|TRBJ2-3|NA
CASSFPLIVEESTDTQYF
TGTGCCAGCAGTTTTCCACTGATCGTAGAAGAAAGCACAGATACGCAGTATTTT
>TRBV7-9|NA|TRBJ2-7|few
CSSSLGSGSAYEQYF
TGTTCCAGCAGCTTAGGGTCAGGGTCCGCCTACGAGCAGTACTTC
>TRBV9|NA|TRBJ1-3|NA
CASSTQTSSGNTIYF
TGTGCCAGCAGCACGCAAACAAGCTCTGGAAACACCATATATTTT
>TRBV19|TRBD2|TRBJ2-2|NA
CASTSGGAGELFF
TGTGCCAGTACGAGCGGGGGGGCCGGGGAGCTGTTTTTT
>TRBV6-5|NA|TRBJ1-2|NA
CATRRSRNYGYTF
TGTGCCACTCGCAGATCCAGGAACTATGGCTACACCTTC
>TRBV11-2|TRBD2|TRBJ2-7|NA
CASSFLFGGEYEQYF
TGTGCCAGCAGCTTCCTGTTTGGGGGGGAGTACGAGCAGTACTTC